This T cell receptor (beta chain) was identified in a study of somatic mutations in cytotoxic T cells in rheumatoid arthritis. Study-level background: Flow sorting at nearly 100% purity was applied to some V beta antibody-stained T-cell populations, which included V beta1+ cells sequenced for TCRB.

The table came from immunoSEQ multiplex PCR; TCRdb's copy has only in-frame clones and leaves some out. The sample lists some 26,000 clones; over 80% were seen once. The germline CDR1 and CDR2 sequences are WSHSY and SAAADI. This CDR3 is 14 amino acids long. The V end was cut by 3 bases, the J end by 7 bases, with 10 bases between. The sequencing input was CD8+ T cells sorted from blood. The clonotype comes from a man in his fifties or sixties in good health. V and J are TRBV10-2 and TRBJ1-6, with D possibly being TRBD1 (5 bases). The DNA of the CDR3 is TGCGCCAGCAGTGATAGGGGCCGGAATTCACCCCTCCACTTT. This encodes CASSDRGRNSPLHF.